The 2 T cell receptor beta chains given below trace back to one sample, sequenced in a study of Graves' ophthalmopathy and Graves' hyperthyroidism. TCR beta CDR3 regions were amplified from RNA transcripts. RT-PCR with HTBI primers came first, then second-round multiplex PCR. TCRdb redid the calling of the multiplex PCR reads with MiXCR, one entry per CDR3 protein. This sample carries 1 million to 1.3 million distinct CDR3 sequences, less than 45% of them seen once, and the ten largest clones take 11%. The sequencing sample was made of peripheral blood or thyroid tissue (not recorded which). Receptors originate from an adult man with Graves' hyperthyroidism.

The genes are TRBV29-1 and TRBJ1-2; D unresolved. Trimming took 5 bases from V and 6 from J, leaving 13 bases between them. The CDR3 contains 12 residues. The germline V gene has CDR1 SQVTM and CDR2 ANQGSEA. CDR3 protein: CSVLTGVDGYTF. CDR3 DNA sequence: TGCAGCGTTCTGACCGGGGTGGATGGCTACACCTTC.

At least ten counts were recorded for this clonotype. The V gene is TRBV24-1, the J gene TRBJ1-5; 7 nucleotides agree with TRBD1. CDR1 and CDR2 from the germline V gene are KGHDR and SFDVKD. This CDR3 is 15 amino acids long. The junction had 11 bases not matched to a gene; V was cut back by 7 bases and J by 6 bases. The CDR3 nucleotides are TGTGCCACCAGCTCTGACAGGGTCGGTTTTCAGCCCCAGCATTTT. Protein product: CATSSDRVGFQPQHF.